What follows are 27 T cell receptor beta chains derived from one specimen sequenced in a study of cytomegalovirus exposure and HLA in healthy donors (dated by TCRdb to 2016 to 2017). Libraries were built with the immunoSEQ multiplex PCR assay. The multiplex PCR relied on a mix of 60 forward primers for TCR Vbeta segments and 13 reverse primers for TCR Jbeta segments. TCRdb carries this immuneACCESS record with in-frame sequences only. Its versions omit some clonotypes, under half of them owing to an unresolved V gene in the studies checked, with the rest unexplained. Here the sample has 200,000 to 250,000 clones; about 70% occur a single time. The ten largest clones represent 1.8% of the sample. Sequenced input: PBMCs. These receptor sequences come from a woman aged 30 to 39 in good health and CMV-seronegative.

The chain joins TRBV5-6 to TRBJ2-7; 10 bases are shared with TRBD2. The CDR3 length is 14 residues. Germline V gene sequence: CDR1 SGHDT, CDR2 YYEEEE. V dropped 1 base and J dropped 3; count of bases not matched to a gene: 1. CDR3 region: CASSLLAGVYEQYF. CDR3 coding DNA: TGTGCCAGCAGCTTGCTAGCGGGGGTCTACGAGCAGTACTTC.

The rearrangement uses TRBV4-2 and TRBJ2-3; possibly TRBD2 for D (6 bases). CDR3 length: 18 residues. The V gene's germline CDR1 is LGHNA and CDR2 YNFKEQ. V dropped 1 base and J dropped 2 bases, with 19 bases sitting between them. This chain's CDR3 is CASSQGRERATPTDTQYF. The CDR3 nucleotides read TGTGCCAGCAGCCAAGGGAGGGAGCGGGCCACCCCCACAGATACGCAGTATTTT.

V gene TRBV18 combines with J gene TRBJ2-2, with D maybe TRBD1 (5 bases). V was trimmed by 1 base and J by 5 bases, leaving 8 bases between them. Germline CDR1 reads KGHSH; CDR2 reads LQKENI. This CDR3 is built from 14 residues. CDR3 nucleotide sequence: TGTGCCAGCTCACCACGACAGAGTACCGGGGAGCTGTTTTTT. Amino acid sequence: CASSPRQSTGELFF.

J is TRBJ2-7 and V is TRBV5-4, with TRBD1 matching over 7 bases. Germline CDR1 reads SGHNT; CDR2 reads YYREEE (reference sequence). V shed 4 bases and J 0 bases; nucleotides not matched to a gene: 4. This CDR3 comprises 14 residues. The CDR3 spells CASSPGQDSYEQYF. The CDR3 DNA reads as TGTGCCAGCAGCCCTGGACAGGACTCCTACGAGCAGTACTTC.

The chain carries TRBV2 and TRBJ1-2; TRBD1 matches at 12 bases. Germline V gene data show CDR1 as SNHLY and CDR2 as FYNNEI. The length of the CDR3 is 16 residues. The junction had 12 bases not matched to a gene; V was cut back by 6 bases and J by 7 bases. CDR3 nucleotides: TGTGCCAGCAGCCTCACTCCGGGACAGGGGGCGGGTGGCTACACCTTC. It is translated as CASSLTPGQGAGGYTF. Filled out from reference TRBV2 and TRBJ1-2, the complete variable domain reads EPEVTQTPSHQVTQMGQEVILRCVPISNHLYFYWYRQILGQKVEFLVSFYNNEISEKSEIFDDQFSVERPDGSNFTLKIRSTKLEDSAMYFCASSLTPGQGAGGYTFGSGTRLTVV.

The J gene is TRBJ2-7, the V gene TRBV29-1, with a tentative D call TRBD2 (6 bases). Trimming removed 5 bases from V and 4 bases from J, with 15 bases in between. The CDR3 loop spans 13 amino acids. Germline CDR1 SQVTM, CDR2 ANQGSEA. CDR3 in amino acids: CSVQAASDYEQYF. CDR3 DNA: TGCAGCGTTCAGGCGGCTAGCGATTACGAGCAGTACTTC.

CDR3 in amino acids: CASSYSYIQAPYEQYF. DNA of the CDR3: TGTGCCAGCAGTTACTCGTACATCCAGGCACCCTACGAGCAGTACTTC. The gene calls are TRBV6-5 and TRBJ2-5, with D unresolved. The J call may be in error: the DNA end matches TRBJ2-7 better. Germline assignment: CDR1 MNHEY and CDR2 SVGAGI. This CDR3 comprises 16 residues.

This clone appeared once. The chain links TRBV27 to TRBJ1-2, with D hard to call. The CDR3 extends over 12 amino acids. The V end lost 6 bases, the J end lost 8 bases, and 13 bases lay between the germline ends. The germline V gene has CDR1 MNHEY and CDR2 SMNVEV (reference sequence). DNA for the CDR3: TGTGCCAGCAGCGGAGGGTATAGAGGCTACACCTTC. Protein: CASSGGYRGYTF.

The rearrangement links TRBV5-4 to TRBJ2-4; D not resolved. V was pared by 2 bases and J by 4 bases, with 10 bases between. The CDR3 has 14 residues. Germline V gene data show CDR1 as SGHNT and CDR2 as YYREEE (reference sequence). CDR3 region: CASSFGLDKNIQYF. Here the CDR3 DNA reads TGTGCCAGCAGCTTCGGGTTAGATAAAAACATTCAGTACTTC.

V and J are TRBV9 and TRBJ2-1; 10 bases fit TRBD2. The CDR3 has 15 amino acids. Trimming removed 2 bases from V and 4 bases from J; junction bases left unmatched: 3. The germline CDR1 and CDR2 sequences are SGDLS and YYNGEE. The DNA of the CDR3 is TGTGCCAGCAGCGTTGGAGCGGGGGGGTACAATGAGCAGTTCTTC. Encoded protein: CASSVGAGGYNEQFF.

The V and J genes are TRBV2 and TRBJ2-3; TRBD1 is a possible D gene (5 bases). Germline V gene lookup returns CDR1 SNHLY and CDR2 FYNNEI. V lost 9 bases to trimming and J lost 0 bases, with 16 bases between them. This CDR3 has 15 amino acids. CDR3 sequence reads: CASLPEQASTDTQYF. Written as DNA, the CDR3 is TGTGCCAGTCTCCCGGAACAGGCTAGCACAGATACGCAGTATTTT.

The chain is built from TRBV30 and TRBJ2-2; D unresolved. Deletions cut 0 bases from V and 5 bases from J, with 10 bases between. Germline CDR1 is GTSNPN and CDR2 is SVGIG (reference sequence). The CDR3 is made up of 14 amino acids. CDR3 DNA sequence: TGTGCCTGGAGTGTAAGCCCGAGTACCGGGGAGCTGTTTTTT. Amino acid sequence: CAWSVSPSTGELFF.

The CDR3 coding sequence is TGTGCCAGCAGCTTAGTGCCAGCGGGGGGGAAGGAGACCCAGTACTTC. This sequence encodes CASSLVPAGGKETQYF. V gene TRBV11-2 combines with J gene TRBJ2-5, with 10 bases identical to TRBD2. The CDR3 has 16 amino acids. V shed 1 base and J 5 bases; nucleotides not matched to a gene: 7. Per the germline V gene, CDR1 is SGHAT and CDR2 is FQNNGV.

Only a few counts were recorded for this clone. This chain links TRBV6-5 with TRBJ1-1, with TRBD1 as a possible D gene (5 bases). There are 13 residues in the CDR3. V lost 5 bases and J 6 bases, leaving 13 bases between the germline ends. Germline CDR1 MNHEY, CDR2 SVGAGI. The CDR3 DNA reads as TGTGCCAGCAGTCCTAGACAGCAAGCTGAAGCTTTCTTT. Its translation is CASSPRQQAEAFF.

CDR3 bases: TGTGCCAGCAGTGATTACGGTTCTGGCACAGATACGCAGTATTTT. This gives the protein CASSDYGSGTDTQYF. This chain joins TRBV25-1 and TRBJ2-3, with no clear D. The CDR3 totals 15 residues. In germline, CDR1 is MGHDK, CDR2 SYGVNS. Trimming cost V 3 bases and J 1 base, with 11 bases left between them.

This chain links TRBV6-6 with TRBJ2-1, with a tentative D call TRBD1 (5 bases). Trimming took 5 bases from V and 2 from J, leaving 13 bases between them. Germline-derived CDR1 and CDR2 are MNHNY and SVGAGI (reference sequence). This CDR3 has 15 residues. The CDR3 here is CASSEDAGPYNEQFF. The CDR3 nucleotides read TGTGCCAGCAGTGAGGACGCAGGGCCCTACAATGAGCAGTTCTTC.

The chain carries TRBV18 and TRBJ1-1; D is perhaps TRBD1 (6 bases). Trimming cost V 6 bases and J 2 bases, with 25 bases left between them. Per germline, CDR1 KGHSH and CDR2 LQKENI. The CDR3 runs to 18 residues. CDR3 coding DNA: TGTGCCAGCTCCCTCACAGGGAAGGGGTTTAGGCTCAACACTGAAGCTTTCTTT. Translated, it gives CASSLTGKGFRLNTEAFF.

The chain recombines TRBV11-3 with TRBJ1-2, with a possible D match to TRBD1 (5 bases). The CDR3 length is 13 residues. Germline V CDR1 and CDR2: SGHNT, YENEEA. V was cut by 2 bases and J by 4 bases, with 8 bases left in between. The CDR3, as DNA: TGTGCCAGCAGCTTACGCGGGGCCTATGGCTACACCTTC. Translated, it gives CASSLRGAYGYTF.

The rearrangement links TRBV2 to TRBJ1-2; the match to TRBD1 covers 8 bases. J lost 6 bases, V lost 5 bases, and 5 bases had no gene match. CDR3 length equals 13 residues. Germline V lookup: CDR1 SNHLY, CDR2 FYNNEI. The CDR3 DNA reads TGTGCCAGCAGTCTAAGGACAGGGAATGGCTACACCTTC. This sequence encodes CASSLRTGNGYTF.

This clone was found a few times. The chain is built from TRBV6-1 and TRBJ1-5, with TRBD1 identical over 9 bases. The ends lost 1 base at V and 6 bases at J; junction bases unmatched: 4. This CDR3 region has 15 residues. Germline lookup yields CDR1 MNHNS and CDR2 SASEGT. The CDR3 loop reads CASSEEQGASQPQHF. The CDR3 nucleotides read TGTGCCAGCAGTGAAGAACAGGGGGCATCTCAGCCCCAGCATTTT.

The chain has TRBV27 and TRBJ1-1; a possible D gene is TRBD1 (5 bases). Germline values: CDR1 MNHEY, CDR2 SMNVEV (reference sequence). Between the trimmed V and J ends, which lost 6 bases and 3 bases, there was a span of 17 bases. CDR3 length: 15 residues. This CDR3 is CASRRDRGSDTEAFF. CDR3 nucleotide sequence: TGTGCCAGCAGACGCGACAGAGGCTCGGACACTGAAGCTTTCTTT.

The rearrangement joins TRBV6-1 to TRBJ2-1, with 8 bases identical to TRBD2. Per germline, CDR1 MNHNS and CDR2 SASEGT. This CDR3 has 15 amino acids. Germline trimming cut 6 bases from V and 2 bases from J; bases unmatched to any gene: 6. The CDR3 region has the DNA TGTGCCAGCAGGCGCCAGCGGGAGACCTACAATGAGCAGTTCTTC. Translation gives CASRRQRETYNEQFF.

On this clone itself: Sequence at one end of the junction differs from germline and may be a read error. The chain recombines TRBV10-3 with TRBJ2-3; TRBD2 agrees at 10 bases. Germline CDR1 ENHRY, CDR2 SYGVKD. There are 17 residues in the CDR3. CDR3 DNA: TGTGTCATCAGCTTTGGCGCTAGCGGGGGACTCACAGATACGCAGTATTTT. Residues: CVISFGASGGLTDTQYF.

A single count supports this clone. The CDR3 does not close with the conserved phenylalanine or tryptophan, likely indicating a read error. The chain employs TRBV6-1 and TRBJ1-1, with 8 bases lining up with TRBD1. CDR3 length equals 15 residues. V lost 0 bases and J lost 5; bases outside the gene matches: 5. From germline, CDR1 is MNHNS and CDR2 SASEGT. The CDR3 spells CASSEAGQGGTEAFL. The CDR3 DNA reads as TGTGCCAGCAGTGAAGCCGGACAGGGTGGGACTGAAGCTTTCTTG.

On this clone: Compared with germline, one end of the junction differs, possibly owing to a read error. This rearrangement joins TRBV7-9 to TRBJ1-6; TRBD1 aligns across 10 bases. The CDR3 sequence is 16 residues long. Per the germline V gene, CDR1 is SEHNR and CDR2 is FQNEAQ (reference sequence). In DNA form, the CDR3 reads TGTTCCAGCAGCTCAGATCCGGGACAGGGGAATTCACCCCTCCACTTT. It codes for CSSSSDPGQGNSPLHF.

The rearrangement joins TRBV13 to TRBJ2-3; TRBD2 matches 12 bases. After removal of 5 bases from V and 5 bases from J, the junction contained 8 bases not matched to a gene. The CDR3 length is 16 residues. CDR1 is PRHDT, CDR2 FYEKMQ, per germline (reference sequence). CDR3 nucleotide sequence: TGTGCCAGCAGCCCCCCTAGCGGGGGGGCCAAAGATACGCAGTATTTT. Translation: CASSPPSGGAKDTQYF.

This clone has more than one count but fewer than ten. The J gene is TRBJ2-3, the V gene TRBV6-1; no clear D gene. Per germline, CDR1 MNHNS and CDR2 SASEGT. V was pared by 1 base and J by 4 bases, with 6 bases between. The CDR3 covers 13 residues. CDR3 sequence: CASSEVFPDTQYF. Here the CDR3 DNA reads TGTGCCAGCAGTGAAGTATTCCCAGATACGCAGTATTTT.